The 22 T cell receptor beta chains below were found in one sample sequenced in a study of shared clonotypes between healthy human individuals (dated by TCRdb to about 2020). CD8 naive samples were CD45RO-negative cells positively selected for CCR7, giving a CD45RA+CCR7+ population that excluded TemRA cells. Library preparation used the immunoSEQ multiplex PCR assay. Sourced from immuneACCESS, this table was stored by TCRdb with only in-frame sequences that have V and J called. A share of the clones is absent; for the studies checked, an unresolved V gene accounts for under half, and the remainder has no known explanation. The sample table lists approximately 2,200,000 clones, about 92% of them with a count of one. Jointly, the top ten make up around 1.7% of the sample. The sequenced material came from naive CD8+ T cells from PBMCs. Taken with the paper, the label for cell subset or site translates to: CD45RA+CCR7+. The receptors derive from a man aged 18 to 29 in good health. Some clones in this sample may be carry-over from other donors' samples.

The CDR3 spells CASSLEATDTQYF. CDR3 DNA sequence: TGTGCCAGCAGTTTAGAGGCGACAGATACGCAGTATTTT. The chain employs TRBV27 and TRBJ2-3; D is ambiguous. CDR1 is MNHEY, CDR2 SMNVEV, per germline (reference sequence). V lost 2 bases, J lost 3 bases, and 6 bases lay in between. This CDR3 comprises 13 residues.

V usage is TRBV9 and J usage is TRBJ1-2; D unclear. The CDR3 extends over 15 amino acids. The germline V and J ends were trimmed by 4 bases and 2 bases, with 15 bases remaining between them. Germline assignment: CDR1 SGDLS and CDR2 YYNGEE. CDR3 in amino acids: CASSTFGVSNYGYTF. The CDR3 DNA is TGTGCCAGCAGCACCTTTGGGGTGTCCAACTATGGCTACACCTTC.

The table lists this clone with a count of one. Other DNA sequences of this sample code for an identical CDR3. V usage is TRBV5-1 and J usage is TRBJ2-7, with no clear D. CDR1 is SGHRS and CDR2 is YFSETQ in the germline V gene. CDR3 length: 13 amino acids. With 1 base removed from V and 4 bases from J, the gap between germline ends came to 9 bases. The CDR3 sequence: CASSLSTAYEQYF. In nucleotides, the CDR3 is TGCGCCAGCAGCTTGAGCACAGCATACGAGCAGTACTTC.

The gene calls are TRBV6-5 and TRBJ1-1; no reliable D call. Trimming stripped 1 base from V and 2 bases from J, with 8 bases between. Per the germline V gene, CDR1 is MNHEY and CDR2 is SVGAGI. The CDR3 contains 14 residues. The CDR3 here is CASSYLDGNTEAFF. The CDR3 region has the DNA TGTGCCAGCAGTTACTTGGACGGTAACACTGAAGCTTTCTTT.

V is TRBV4-3 and J is TRBJ2-7; 9 bases line up with TRBD1. Trimming cost V 0 bases and J 2 bases; bases outside gene matches: 17. The CDR3 totals 20 residues. The germline CDR1 and CDR2 sequences are LGHNA and YSLEER. CDR3 nucleotides: TGCGCCAGCAGCCAAGAGTTCGTTGGTACAGGGGGCGCCGGGGCCTACGAGCAGTACTTC. Its translation: CASSQEFVGTGGAGAYEQYF.

The chain recombines TRBV23-1 with TRBJ2-1, with TRBD1 identical over 7 bases. TRBV23-1 is identified as an open reading frame with a role that is uncertain. The V and J ends lost 6 bases and 2 bases, in that order; junction bases with no gene match: 4. CDR3 length equals 14 residues. For the CDR3, the DNA is TGCGCCAGCAGGCCGGACAGGCCCTACAATGAGCAGTTCTTC. It yields the protein CASRPDRPYNEQFF.

V is TRBV2 and J is TRBJ2-2, with TRBD2 matching 14 bases. The trim removed 6 bases at V and 3 bases at J, leaving 6 bases unmatched. This CDR3 is built from 17 residues. Germline loops: CDR1 SNHLY, CDR2 FYNNEI. The CDR3 protein is CASRPGLAGDDTGELFF. CDR3 sequence (DNA): TGTGCCAGCAGGCCGGGACTAGCGGGAGATGACACCGGGGAGCTGTTTTTT.

The chain combines TRBV10-3 with TRBJ2-1; D gene unclear. This CDR3 is built from 14 residues. Germline V gives CDR1 ENHRY, CDR2 SYGVKD. With 5 bases removed from V and 2 bases from J, the gap between germline ends came to 10 bases. The CDR3 coding sequence is TGTGCCATCAGTTCGGACGAAACCTACAATGAGCAGTTCTTC. The encoded protein is CAISSDETYNEQFF.

This clone has just a few counts. The chain carries TRBV29-1 and TRBJ1-5; 7 nucleotides line up with TRBD1. The CDR3 is 13 amino acids. Germline V lookup: CDR1 SQVTM, CDR2 ANQGSEA. The J segment lost 7 bases and the V segment lost 6 bases, leaving 9 bases of the junction unmatched. The CDR3: CSVKQGHGQPQHF. The CDR3 bases are TGCAGCGTGAAACAGGGGCACGGGCAGCCCCAGCATTTT.

This sequence joins TRBV7-8 and TRBJ2-7; D may be TRBD1 or TRBD2 (5 bases each). CDR3 length equals 14 residues. Trimming left V 7 bases short and J 6 bases short, with 19 bases between. Per germline, CDR1 SGHVS and CDR2 FQNEAQ. The DNA of the CDR3 is TGTGCCAGCACCACGAGCGGCAGGGATTTCGAGCAGTACTTC. This encodes CASTTSGRDFEQYF.

The V gene is TRBV7-9, the J gene TRBJ2-6; no definite D call. The V end was cut by 5 bases, the J end by 0 bases, with 14 bases between. Per germline, CDR1 SEHNR and CDR2 FQNEAQ (reference sequence). CDR3 length: 17 amino acids. CDR3 amino acids: CASSVPTPSSGANVLTF. The CDR3 region has the DNA TGTGCCAGCAGCGTACCGACACCTAGCTCTGGGGCCAACGTCCTGACTTTC.

This clone was observed once. V and J are TRBV7-9 and TRBJ2-7, with TRBD1 identical over 9 bases. Germline V gives CDR1 SEHNR, CDR2 FQNEAQ (reference sequence). The CDR3 is 15 residues long. J gave up 0 bases and V 1 base, and 1 base lay outside the gene matches. CDR3 coding DNA: TGTGCCAGCAGCTTAGGACAGGGGGTCTCCTACGAGCAGTACTTC. Translated, it gives CASSLGQGVSYEQYF.

The chain has TRBV27 and TRBJ2-2; 10 bases are a match to TRBD2. Germline loops: CDR1 MNHEY, CDR2 SMNVEV (reference sequence). V shed 3 bases, J shed 4 bases, and the junction held 11 bases outside the gene matches. The CDR3 is 18 residues long. CDR3 in DNA: TGTGCCAGCAGTTTCCCCCCCCTTAGCGGGAGGTCCACCGGGGAGCTGTTTTTT. Residues: CASSFPPLSGRSTGELFF.

The CDR3 DNA sequence: TGCAGCACCAGGGGGTGGGAGACCCAGTACTTC. This sequence encodes CSTRGWETQYF. The chain links TRBV29-1 to TRBJ2-5, with 7 bases aligning to TRBD1. V trimming: 8 bases; J trimming: 5 bases; junction bases outside the gene matches: 5. This CDR3 contains 11 residues. Germline V gives CDR1 SQVTM, CDR2 ANQGSEA.

This chain joins TRBV11-2 and TRBJ2-5; 7 bases fit TRBD2. V gave up 5 bases and J gave up 2 bases; unmatched junction bases: 11. The CDR3 is made up of 16 amino acids. Germline-derived CDR1 and CDR2 are SGHAT and FQNNGV. CDR3: CASSGGGGLSQETQYF. CDR3 nucleotides: TGTGCCAGCAGCGGAGGCGGGGGACTATCACAAGAGACCCAGTACTTC.

This clone was picked up one time. CDR3 bases: TGTGCCAGCAGGGGGGTCGGGACCCACCAAGAGACCCAGTACTTC. Its protein is CASRGVGTHQETQYF. The chain is built from TRBV7-9 and TRBJ2-5; D may be TRBD1 or TRBD2 (5 bases each). V gave up 6 bases and J gave up 0 bases, with 14 bases separating them. Germline V gene lookup returns CDR1 SEHNR and CDR2 FQNEAQ (reference sequence). This CDR3 has 15 residues. The full variable domain, rest sourced from reference TRBV7-9 and TRBJ2-5, is DTGVSQNPRHKITKRGQNVTFRCDPISEHNRLYWYRQTLGQGPEFLTYFQNEAQLEKSRLLSDRFSAERPKGSFSTLEIQRTEQGDSAMYLCASRGVGTHQETQYFGPGTRLLVL.

The rearrangement links TRBV6-6 to TRBJ2-2; D possibly corresponds to TRBD2 (6 bases). The V gene's germline CDR1 is MNHNY and CDR2 SVGAGI (reference sequence). The CDR3 totals 16 residues. Trimming shortened V by 7 bases and J by 2 bases, and 17 bases separated the two germline ends. The DNA for the CDR3 is TGTGCCAGCAAACAAGGGACGGGACTTAACACCGGGGAGCTGTTTTTT. Amino acids: CASKQGTGLNTGELFF.

The chain carries TRBV27 and TRBJ1-1, with 8 bases fitting TRBD1. The CDR3 length is 15 residues. Germline lookup yields CDR1 MNHEY and CDR2 SMNVEV (reference sequence). J was trimmed by 5 bases and V by 6 bases; bases with no gene match: 11. In DNA form, the CDR3 reads TGTGCCAGCAGCTCACCTCGGACAGGGAAGACTGAAGCTTTCTTT. This gives the protein CASSSPRTGKTEAFF.

V and J are TRBV4-2 and TRBJ2-7; D might be TRBD2 (5 bases). Trimming stripped 5 bases from V and 6 bases from J, with 11 bases between. Germline lookup yields CDR1 LGHNA and CDR2 YNFKEQ. CDR3 length: 12 residues. CDR3 bases: TGTGCCAGCAGCTCAAGAGGGATCGAGCAGTACTTC. It encodes CASSSRGIEQYF.

The chain couples TRBV5-1 to TRBJ2-7; no firm D call. V dropped 4 bases and J dropped 5 bases, with 19 bases sitting between them. This CDR3 contains 15 residues. In germline, CDR1 is SGHRS, CDR2 YFSETQ. CDR3 region: CASSTLDGPSDEQYF. The CDR3 DNA reads TGCGCCAGCAGCACCCTGGACGGACCCTCTGACGAGCAGTACTTC.

V gene TRBV6-5 combines with J gene TRBJ1-5; D ambiguous. The germline V gene has CDR1 MNHEY and CDR2 SVGAGI. Trimming removed 2 bases from V and 3 bases from J, with 8 bases in between. This CDR3 has 14 amino acids. The CDR3 nucleotides are TGTGCCAGCAGTTACGAAGTCCCCAATCAGCCCCAGCATTTT. Translated, it gives CASSYEVPNQPQHF.

The chain joins TRBV7-6 to TRBJ2-7; 7 bases align to TRBD1. Germline values: CDR1 SGHVS, CDR2 FNYEAQ. The CDR3 is 15 residues long. The V and J ends lost 0 bases and 4 bases, in that order; junction bases with no gene match: 6. The chain's CDR3 is CASSLADDRVYEQYF. Written as DNA, the CDR3 is TGTGCCAGCAGCTTAGCAGACGACAGGGTTTACGAGCAGTACTTC.